This is a list of T cell receptor beta chains from one sample in a study of blood T cells in healthy people across ages. One entry per CDR3 protein, called by TCRdb with MiXCR from the 5' RACE reads. This repertoire shows some 670,000 distinct CDR3 sequences, around 50% found once; its top ten account for roughly 14%. Sequencing used blood. The receptors shown here come from an elderly woman in good health. CDR3s leave out the opening cysteine and the closing phenylalanine or tryptophan. Expanded clones get a size class; other rows say once, few or many, or leave the size out.

J	V	size	CDR3
TRBJ2-3	TRBV28	NA	ASSGRTGTETQY
TRBJ1-2	TRBV27	many	ASSLTPASDGYT
NA	TRBV5-6	NA	ASASQRGGYNEQY
TRBJ2-1	TRBV3-1	many	ASSQGPGLAGAGNEQF
TRBJ2-7	TRBV29-1	NA	SVASYEQY
TRBJ2-3	TRBV29-1	NA	SVEQGITDTQY
TRBJ1-2	TRBV3-1	NA	ASSQVGSGYT
TRBJ2-1	TRBV7-8	once	ASSGRVSYEQF
TRBJ2-7	TRBV12-3/TRBV12-4	NA	ASSLGRTGVYEQY
TRBJ1-5	TRBV20-1	few	SARLAEGVSNQPQH
TRBJ2-7	TRBV6-5	many	ASSYSYSYEQY